This T cell receptor (beta chain) came from a study of CD8+CD57+ T cells in acquired aplastic anemia. The overall study: When averaged, DNA from sorted CD4+ and CD8+ cells came to about 3 ug.

Patients sequenced had flow cytometry evidence of CD8+CD57+ cell expansion. Points on this clonotype: Antigen specificity is unknown.

Researchers used genomic DNA as the template to profile TCR beta VDJ and CDR3. TCRdb recomputed calls from the reads with MiXCR, one row per CDR3 protein. The data show fewer than 85,000 distinct CDR3 sequences, with about 70% seen just once and approximately 81% held by the top ten. Regarding the study as a whole: Found in both controls and patients were some 31 CD8+ CDR3 sequences. The CD8+ Simpson's diversity of patients and controls was not significantly different.

Sequencing input: sorted CD4+, CD8+, or CD8+CD57+ T cells (not recorded which) from PBMCs. The source of this sequence is a human donor with aplastic anemia.

DNA of the CDR3: TGTGCCAGCACCTTAAATCTGGGTGGAAACACCATATATTTT. The encoded protein is CASTLNLGGNTIYF. The chain joins TRBV6-1 to TRBJ1-3, with no clear D. The V and J ends lost 7 bases and 3 bases respectively, with 13 bases between them. Germline lookup yields CDR1 MNHNS and CDR2 SASEGT. The CDR3 length is 14 residues.